These T cell receptor beta chains were read from a single sample in a study of T cells after yellow fever vaccination. TCRdb re-analysed the 5' RACE reads in MiXCR, keeping a single row per CDR3 protein. The data hold some 320,000 distinct CDR3 sequences, with 4% to 5.5% observed a single time. This specimen was PBMCs, taken 15 days after the yellow fever booster vaccination. All receptors derive from a man younger than 35 who received the YFV17D yellow fever vaccine. Each CDR3 is given with its conserved first and last residue.

TRBV2	TRBJ1-2	CASSSRMDYGYTF
TRBV4-2	TRBJ2-1	CASSQDSGTHWNEQFF
TRBV5-1	TRBJ2-3	CASRRARADTDTQYF
TRBV7-9	TRBJ2-1	CASSLSGGPFNEQFF
TRBV7-2	TRBJ1-4	CASSLAYSVSEKLFF
TRBV12-3/TRBV12-4	TRBJ2-5	CASLPIGRGKETQYF
TRBV19	TRBJ2-1	CASSISLAGASSSYNEQFF
TRBV7-9	TRBJ1-1	CASSSTGGAAFF
TRBV5-1	TRBJ1-2	CASSTGFYGYTF
TRBV7-2	TRBJ1-2	CASSSSWVGRSRGVGYTF
TRBV11-2	TRBJ2-1	CASSFGQRHNEQFF
TRBV4-2	TRBJ2-7	CASSQDLYPGGYEQYF
TRBV6-5	TRBJ1-3	CASKQGNYGNTIYF
TRBV15	TRBJ1-5	CATSRGQGEINPPNQPQHF
TRBV7-2	TRBJ1-1	CASSKPQGMNTEAFF
TRBV6-2/TRBV6-3	TRBJ1-1	CASSYHVGFIEAFF
TRBV7-9	TRBJ2-4	CASSPLVPVQYF
TRBV5-1	TRBJ1-3	CASSSGTGSSGNTIYF
TRBV20-1	TRBJ2-1	CSARGTTSVYNEQFF
TRBV27	TRBJ1-1	CASSIRGGTEAFF
TRBV20-1	TRBJ2-3	CSATSGEVRPDTQYF